Below, 32 T cell receptor beta chains from the same sample are listed, as sequenced in a study of blood T cell repertoires in COVID-19. TCRdb's copy holds only in-frame clones and misses some; the assay was immunoSEQ multiplex PCR. This table holds approximately 150,000 clones, over 75% found once. The sample was peripheral blood. The receptors come from a man aged 65 to 79 with acute or convalescent COVID-19.

The chain carries TRBV19 and TRBJ1-5; TRBD1 agrees at 11 bases. After removal of 7 bases from V and 7 bases from J, the junction contained 12 bases not matched to a gene. The CDR3 runs 16 residues. Germline CDR1 reads LNHDA; CDR2 reads SQIVND (reference sequence). In DNA, the CDR3 is TGTGCCAGTACTCGGCGGGGACAGGGGGACAAGCAGCCCCAGCATTTT. This translates into CASTRRGQGDKQPQHF.

The rearrangement uses TRBV28 and TRBJ1-4; weak D call: TRBD1 (6 bases). Germline CDR1 reads MDHEN; CDR2 reads SYDVKM. Trimming stripped 3 bases from V and 2 bases from J, with 10 bases between. The CDR3 has 15 amino acids. The CDR3 sequence is CASSLQGRTNEKLFF. CDR3 bases: TGTGCCAGCAGTTTGCAGGGGCGGACTAATGAAAAACTGTTTTTT.

The V call is TRBV28, the J call TRBJ2-7; 9 bases map to TRBD1. Looked up from germline, CDR1 is MDHEN and CDR2 is SYDVKM. CDR3 length equals 17 residues. V was clipped by 3 bases and J by 1 base; unmatched bases: 10. CDR3 bases: TGTGCCAGCAGTTTTATCGCTCCGGGACAGGGTTCCTACGAGCAGTACTTC. Its protein product is CASSFIAPGQGSYEQYF.

The gene calls are TRBV9 and TRBJ2-3; D is uncertain. Per the germline V gene, CDR1 is SGDLS and CDR2 is YYNGEE. Trimming took off 7 bases at V and 0 bases at J, with 12 bases between the two ends. This CDR3 is 14 amino acids long. CDR3 protein: CASAKTHSTDTQYF. The CDR3 DNA reads as TGTGCCAGCGCCAAAACTCACAGCACAGATACGCAGTATTTT.

In DNA form, the CDR3 reads TGTGCCAGCAGCGGATGGGCCATGAACACTGAAGCTTTCTTT. The encoded protein is CASSGWAMNTEAFF. The V gene is TRBV11-2, the J gene TRBJ1-1; D is ambiguous. V dropped 5 bases and J dropped 0 bases, with 10 bases sitting between them. From germline, CDR1 is SGHAT and CDR2 FQNNGV. The CDR3 runs to 14 residues.

This clone has just one count. J is TRBJ1-4 and V is TRBV6-4; 8 positions match TRBD1. The CDR3 loop spans 15 amino acids. Germline assignment: CDR1 MRHNA and CDR2 SNTAGT. The V and J ends lost 6 bases and 2 bases, in that order; junction bases with no gene match: 5. The CDR3 is CASSPRQGTNEKLFF. The CDR3 DNA sequence: TGTGCCAGCAGCCCACGACAGGGGACTAATGAAAAACTGTTTTTT.

This clone was seen once. For the CDR3, the DNA is TGTGCCAGCAGCTTTGGCAGGGGGCCCCAAGAGACCCAGTACTTC. The encoded protein is CASSFGRGPQETQYF. The chain is built from TRBV5-5 and TRBJ2-5; TRBD1 matches at 8 bases. Germline loops: CDR1 SGHKS, CDR2 YYEKEE (reference sequence). The CDR3 extends over 15 amino acids. The J segment lost 1 base and the V segment lost 2 bases, leaving 4 bases of the junction unmatched.

J is TRBJ2-7 and V is TRBV7-2, with D possibly TRBD2 on 6 matching bases. Germline V gene data show CDR1 as SGHTA and CDR2 as FQGNSA. Trimming stripped 5 bases from V and 2 bases from J, with 16 bases between. The length of the CDR3 is 15 residues. The CDR3 DNA follows: TGTGCCAGCAGCCGGGCGGGACTCTCAACCTACGAGCAGTACTTC. This gives the protein CASSRAGLSTYEQYF.

This rearrangement joins TRBV11-2 to TRBJ2-7; D gene unclear. The V gene's germline CDR1 is SGHAT and CDR2 FQNNGV. V was cut by 3 bases and J by 0 bases, with 6 bases left in between. The CDR3 has 13 residues. CDR3 loop: CASSFVDSYEQYF. The CDR3 DNA reads TGTGCCAGCAGCTTCGTAGACTCCTACGAGCAGTACTTC.

CDR3 coding DNA: TGCGCCAGCAGCTTACGAGGTTTCGGAAACAATGAGCAGTTCTTC. Translating it yields CASSLRGFGNNEQFF. The chain links TRBV5-1 to TRBJ2-1; D unclear. CDR3 length: 15 amino acids. Germline lookup yields CDR1 SGHRS and CDR2 YFSETQ. V lost 2 bases and J 5 bases, leaving 14 bases between the germline ends.

V gene TRBV11-1 combines with J gene TRBJ2-1; TRBD2 is a possible D gene (6 bases). The CDR3 contains 13 residues. V was shortened by 5 bases and J by 3 bases, with 8 bases between the two germline ends. The V gene's germline CDR1 is SGHAT and CDR2 FQDESV (reference sequence). DNA of the CDR3: TGTGCCAGCAGCCATAGCGGCTACAATGAGCAGTTCTTC. This gives the protein CASSHSGYNEQFF.

This chain joins TRBV7-9 and TRBJ1-2; 9 bases match TRBD1. Germline values: CDR1 SEHNR, CDR2 FQNEAQ (reference sequence). The CDR3 covers 17 residues. The ends lost 4 bases at V and 7 bases at J; junction bases unmatched: 16. The CDR3: CASSYKSGTGKEGGYTF. CDR3 coding DNA: TGTGCCAGCAGCTACAAATCCGGGACAGGGAAAGAGGGTGGCTACACCTTC.

The gene calls are TRBV5-1 and TRBJ1-2; 7 nucleotides match TRBD1. After removal of 4 bases from V and 9 bases from J, the junction contained 12 bases not matched to a gene. Germline CDR1 reads SGHRS; CDR2 reads YFSETQ. This CDR3 has 14 residues. The CDR3 sequence: CASSPGTEGMRYTF. The DNA for the CDR3 is TGCGCCAGCAGCCCCGGGACAGAGGGAATGCGCTACACCTTC.

This clone was recorded once. This rearrangement joins TRBV4-1 to TRBJ2-7; TRBD2 might be the D (5 bases). Trimming pared 2 bases from V and 2 bases from J, leaving 13 bases between. From germline, CDR1 is MGHRA and CDR2 YSYEKL. The CDR3 runs to 15 residues. CDR3 nucleotide sequence: TGCGCCAGCAGCCAATTCGAGGGAGCCCCCTACGAGCAGTACTTC. The encoded protein is CASSQFEGAPYEQYF.

The DNA for the CDR3 is TGTGCCAGCAAACAGGGCACCTACGAGCAGTACTTC. As protein: CASKQGTYEQYF. The V call is TRBV2, the J call TRBJ2-7, with D possibly matching TRBD1 (6 bases). In germline, CDR1 is SNHLY, CDR2 FYNNEI. This CDR3 spans 12 amino acids. Trimming shortened V by 7 bases and J by 2 bases, and 9 bases separated the two germline ends.

The V gene is TRBV6-6, the J gene TRBJ1-2, with no clear D. Germline CDR1 reads MNHNY; CDR2 reads SVGAGI (reference sequence). CDR3 size: 12 residues. V was trimmed by 5 bases and J by 8 bases, leaving 12 bases between them. The CDR3 region has the DNA TGTGCCAGCAGTGCGTCTAGGTACGGCTACACCTTC. Translated, it gives CASSASRYGYTF.

The chain carries TRBV7-9 and TRBJ2-1, with 7 bases fitting TRBD2. V lost 3 bases and J lost 2; bases outside the gene matches: 4. The CDR3 has 15 residues. Germline loops: CDR1 SEHNR, CDR2 FQNEAQ (reference sequence). The CDR3 bases are TGTGCCAGCAGCTTTTCCGGGACTACCTACAATGAGCAGTTCTTC. Its translation: CASSFSGTTYNEQFF.

This clone turned up a few times. V and J are TRBV10-1 and TRBJ1-3, with 9 bases that match TRBD1. The CDR3 length is 15 residues. The germline CDR1 and CDR2 sequences are WNHNN and SYGVQD (reference sequence). V trimming: 5 bases; J trimming: 2 bases; junction bases outside the gene matches: 4. CDR3 bases: TGCGCCAGCAGTCGGGACAGGGATGCTGGAAACACCATATATTTT. The encoded protein is CASSRDRDAGNTIYF.

This clone was seen a single time. The genes are TRBV25-1 and TRBJ1-2; D uncertain. With 4 bases removed from V and 4 bases from J, the gap between germline ends came to 10 bases. There are 13 residues in the CDR3. Germline CDR1 is MGHDK and CDR2 is SYGVNS. DNA of the CDR3: TGTGCCAGCAGTGCCTCGAGCTCCTATGGCTACACCTTC. Translation: CASSASSSYGYTF.

V is TRBV9 and J is TRBJ2-1; D remains ambiguous. Trimming cost V 4 bases and J 3 bases, with 14 bases left between them. Germline-derived CDR1 and CDR2 are SGDLS and YYNGEE. The CDR3 consists of 15 residues. CDR3 coding DNA: TGTGCCAGCAGCCCGACACGATTAAGCTACAATGAGCAGTTCTTC. Translated, it gives CASSPTRLSYNEQFF.

This chain joins TRBV19 and TRBJ2-1; 7 bases align to TRBD1. Germline values: CDR1 LNHDA, CDR2 SQIVND (reference sequence). With V trimmed by 5 bases and J by 4 bases, 11 bases remained unmatched. The CDR3 is 16 residues long. The CDR3 sequence: CASSADRASLYNEQFF. CDR3 nucleotides: TGTGCCAGTAGTGCAGACAGGGCTAGTCTGTACAATGAGCAGTTCTTC.

The sample holds one count of this clone. The chain joins TRBV19 to TRBJ1-1; D might be TRBD1 (6 bases). V was pared by 6 bases and J by 2 bases, with 25 bases between. Germline V gives CDR1 LNHDA, CDR2 SQIVND (reference sequence). This CDR3 comprises 18 residues. CDR3 in amino acids: CASSRGRGGGSFNTEAFF. CDR3 nucleotides: TGTGCCAGTAGCCGGGGCCGAGGGGGTGGGTCGTTTAACACTGAAGCTTTCTTT.

The chain recombines TRBV5-1 with TRBJ2-3; D not resolved. V was pared by 0 bases and J by 2 bases, with 10 bases between. The CDR3 covers 15 residues. Germline CDR1 reads SGHRS; CDR2 reads YFSETQ. The CDR3 DNA sequence: TGCGCCAGCAGCTTGGGGGCAGGCACCACAGATACGCAGTATTTT. It specifies CASSLGAGTTDTQYF.

The chain links TRBV19 to TRBJ1-2; tentatively, D is TRBD1 (5 bases). The germline CDR1 and CDR2 sequences are LNHDA and SQIVND (reference sequence). The CDR3 spans 14 residues. Between the trimmed V and J ends, which lost 10 bases and 10 bases, there was a span of 25 bases. The CDR3 sequence: CATQIASGLYHYTF. The CDR3 bases are TGTGCCACCCAGATCGCTTCGGGACTTTACCACTACACCTTC. The variable domain in full, with the rest retrieved from reference TRBV19 and TRBJ1-2, is DGGITQSPKYLFRKEGQNVTLSCEQNLNHDAMYWYRQDPGQGLRLIYYSQIVNDFQKGDIAEGYSVSREKKESFPLTVTSAQKNPTAFYLCATQIASGLYHYTFGSGTRLTVV.

This chain links TRBV2 with TRBJ2-7; D is unresolved. Germline assignment: CDR1 SNHLY and CDR2 FYNNEI. The CDR3 runs 12 residues. The V gene lost 3 bases and the J gene lost 5 bases, with 8 bases spanning the gap. Here the CDR3 DNA reads TGTGCCAGCAGTGACCAGATCCACGAGCAGTACTTC. Protein: CASSDQIHEQYF.

At least ten counts were recorded for this clone. The chain carries TRBV27 and TRBJ2-3, with a possible D match to TRBD1 (5 bases). V was pared by 10 bases and J by 4 bases, with 18 bases between. Germline-derived CDR1 and CDR2 are MNHEY and SMNVEV (reference sequence). This CDR3 has 14 amino acids. The CDR3: CATGITLGPDTQYF. In DNA, the CDR3 is TGTGCCACAGGGATCACCTTGGGGCCAGATACGCAGTATTTT.

CDR3 sequence (DNA): TGTGCCAGCAGCTCAGGGGTCCGCTATGTCTATGGCTACACCTTC. It translates to CASSSGVRYVYGYTF. The chain recombines TRBV11-2 with TRBJ1-2; the D gene is possibly TRBD1 (6 bases). V was pared by 4 bases and J by 4 bases, with 16 bases between. This CDR3 spans 15 amino acids. CDR1 is SGHAT, CDR2 FQNNGV, per germline.

J is TRBJ1-5 and V is TRBV20-1, with TRBD1 as a possible D gene (6 bases). Trimming removed 3 bases at V and 1 base at J, with 10 bases between. The CDR3 has 14 amino acids. Per the germline V gene, CDR1 is DFQATT and CDR2 is SNEGSKA (reference sequence). CDR3 region: CSASLGQSNQPQHF. For the CDR3, the DNA is TGCAGTGCTAGTCTCGGACAGAGCAATCAGCCCCAGCATTTT.

This clone has a single count. The chain combines TRBV7-8 with TRBJ1-1, with 7 nucleotides matching TRBD1. This CDR3 region has 16 residues. V shed 3 bases and J 5 bases; nucleotides not matched to a gene: 12. Germline lookup yields CDR1 SGHVS and CDR2 FQNEAQ. The CDR3, as DNA: TGTGCCAGCAGCTTGGGCGACAGGGTAAGAAGGACTGAAGCTTTCTTT. It translates to CASSLGDRVRRTEAFF.

The chain employs TRBV24-1 and TRBJ2-3; D possibly corresponds to TRBD2 (6 bases). Germline values: CDR1 KGHDR, CDR2 SFDVKD. The CDR3 is 15 residues long. V shed 4 bases and J shed 5 bases, with 15 bases lying between them. The CDR3 region is CATSERGLPKDTQYF. CDR3 nucleotide sequence: TGTGCCACCAGTGAGAGGGGACTCCCGAAAGATACGCAGTATTTT.

This clone was seen just once. The chain recombines TRBV2 with TRBJ2-5, with D possibly TRBD1 on 6 matching bases. The germline V gene has CDR1 SNHLY and CDR2 FYNNEI. The CDR3 spans 13 residues. Trimming left V 6 bases short and J 4 bases short, with 12 bases between. The CDR3 region is CASRVAGVETQYF. CDR3 DNA sequence: TGTGCCAGCAGGGTCGCAGGGGTAGAGACCCAGTACTTC.

The gene calls are TRBV10-3 and TRBJ2-5; D is ambiguous. Looked up from germline, CDR1 is ENHRY and CDR2 is SYGVKD. The CDR3 has 13 amino acids. V gave up 4 bases and J gave up 0 bases, with 6 bases separating them. CDR3 sequence reads: CAISGGDQETQYF. CDR3 DNA: TGTGCCATCAGTGGCGGAGACCAAGAGACCCAGTACTTC.